This is a list of T cell receptor beta chains from one sample in a study of response to subunit inactivated influenza vaccine. TCRdb re-called the RT-PCR reads through MiXCR, storing one row per CDR3 protein. The profile covers about 530,000 distinct CDR3 sequences, with about 11% appearing a single time and around 9.6% taken by the ten largest. This sample comprised PBMCs from blood, obtained on the day of vaccination. The receptor set was obtained from a man between 45 and 60 years old who received an inactivated influenza vaccine. The CDR3 runs from the conserved cysteine through the conserved F or W. The D gene is left open where the match is weak. Expanded clones are given a class, and other clones once, few, many or no size at all.

j_call: TRBJ2-3
v_call: TRBV5-1
clone_size: few
d_call: TRBD2
cdr3_nt: TGCGCCAGCAGCCCGGGACTAGCTTTGGATACGCAGTATTTT
cdr3_aa: CASSPGLALDTQYF

j_call: TRBJ2-7
v_call: TRBV5-6
clone_size: .
d_call: TRBD1
cdr3_nt: TGTGCCAGCTTGGTACAGGGGGCTATCTACGAGCAGTACTTC
cdr3_aa: CASLVQGAIYEQYF

j_call: TRBJ2-7
v_call: TRBV21-1
clone_size: .
d_call: .
cdr3_nt: TGCCCCAGTGGGGTCGTATCAACCTACGAGCAGTACTTC
cdr3_aa: CPSGVVSTYEQYF

j_call: TRBJ2-7
v_call: TRBV20-1
clone_size: many
d_call: .
cdr3_nt: TGCAGTGCTAGAGGGGACCAATACGAGCAGTACTTC
cdr3_aa: CSARGDQYEQYF

j_call: TRBJ2-3
v_call: TRBV7-2
clone_size: many
d_call: TRBD2
cdr3_nt: TGTGCCAGCAGCTCTAGCGGGAGTGCCCCAGATACGCAGTATTTT
cdr3_aa: CASSSSGSAPDTQYF

j_call: TRBJ1-2
v_call: TRBV29-1
clone_size: few
d_call: TRBD1
cdr3_nt: TGCAGCTCTTGGGGGCTGGGACAGAACTATGGCTACACCTTC
cdr3_aa: CSSWGLGQNYGYTF

j_call: TRBJ2-3
v_call: TRBV29-1
clone_size: .
d_call: .
cdr3_nt: TGCAGCGTTGAATGGCTAGCTAGCACAGATACGCAGTATTTT
cdr3_aa: CSVEWLASTDTQYF

j_call: TRBJ2-1
v_call: TRBV7-8
clone_size: few
d_call: TRBD1
cdr3_nt: TGTGCCAGCAGAATCGGACAGGGGGTTTTCAATGAGCAGTTCTTC
cdr3_aa: CASRIGQGVFNEQFF

j_call: TRBJ2-1
v_call: TRBV11-1
clone_size: .
d_call: .
cdr3_nt: TGTGCCAGCAGCCTACCCTTCCGGCTGGCGGGGATGTACAATGAGCAGTTCTTC
cdr3_aa: CASSLPFRLAGMYNEQFF

j_call: TRBJ2-4
v_call: TRBV7-2
clone_size: .
d_call: TRBD1
cdr3_nt: TGTGCCAGCAGCTCGAACAGGGGAGCCAAAAACATTCAGTACTTC
cdr3_aa: CASSSNRGAKNIQYF

j_call: TRBJ2-1
v_call: TRBV27
clone_size: many
d_call: TRBD2
cdr3_nt: TGTGCCAGCAGTGTCGGGACTAGCGCGGGCAATGAGCAGTTCTTC
cdr3_aa: CASSVGTSAGNEQFF

j_call: TRBJ1-5
v_call: TRBV12-3/TRBV12-4
clone_size: few
d_call: .
cdr3_nt: TGTGCCAGCAGTTTAGGGCAGGGTGGTTCACCCCAGCATTTT
cdr3_aa: CASSLGQGGSPQHF

j_call: TRBJ2-7
v_call: TRBV7-9
clone_size: many
d_call: .
cdr3_nt: TGTGCCAGCAGCTTAGTAGGGACACCGTATGCTAAGGAGCAGTACTTC
cdr3_aa: CASSLVGTPYAKEQYF

j_call: TRBJ1-5
v_call: TRBV5-5
clone_size: few
d_call: .
cdr3_nt: TGTGCCAGCAGCTTGACGTGGGAAGGGGGTCAGCCCCAGCATTTT
cdr3_aa: CASSLTWEGGQPQHF

j_call: TRBJ2-1
v_call: TRBV5-1
clone_size: .
d_call: .
cdr3_nt: TGCGCCAGCAGCTCCCAGTCGGGTCGGGATGAGCAGTTCTTC
cdr3_aa: CASSSQSGRDEQFF

j_call: TRBJ2-5
v_call: TRBV5-1
clone_size: few
d_call: TRBD1
cdr3_nt: TGCGCCAGCAGCCTGGGACAGGGGGCCTCCGAGACCCAGTACTTC
cdr3_aa: CASSLGQGASETQYF

j_call: TRBJ2-1
v_call: TRBV10-3
clone_size: .
d_call: TRBD2
cdr3_nt: TGTGCCATCAGTTCACTAGCGACTGACAATGAGCAGTTCTTC
cdr3_aa: CAISSLATDNEQFF

j_call: TRBJ2-7
v_call: TRBV2
clone_size: .
d_call: .
cdr3_nt: TGTGCCAGCAGTGGCGACCCCTACGAGCAGTACTTC
cdr3_aa: CASSGDPYEQYF

j_call: TRBJ2-1
v_call: TRBV7-9
clone_size: few
d_call: .
cdr3_nt: TGTGCCAGCAGCTTTTCATCGGGGTCGGTGGATGAGCAGTTCTTC
cdr3_aa: CASSFSSGSVDEQFF

j_call: TRBJ2-3
v_call: TRBV5-6
clone_size: few
d_call: TRBD1
cdr3_nt: TGTGCCAGCAGCCCGACAGGGGGTTGGAACACAGATACGCAGTATTTT
cdr3_aa: CASSPTGGWNTDTQYF

j_call: TRBJ2-2
v_call: TRBV6-1
clone_size: few
d_call: TRBD1
cdr3_nt: TGTGCCAGCAGCCGTGATCAGACAGGGGGGAACACCGGGGAGCTGTTTTTT
cdr3_aa: CASSRDQTGGNTGELFF

j_call: TRBJ2-3
v_call: TRBV4-1
clone_size: .
d_call: TRBD2
cdr3_nt: TGCGCCAGCAGCCAAAATCTAGCGGGCGGTTCATCAGATACGCAGTATTTT
cdr3_aa: CASSQNLAGGSSDTQYF

j_call: TRBJ2-1
v_call: TRBV12-3/TRBV12-4
clone_size: few
d_call: .
cdr3_nt: TGTGCCAGCAGTTTAATCCAGCTCTACAATGAGCAGTTCTTC
cdr3_aa: CASSLIQLYNEQFF

j_call: TRBJ2-5
v_call: TRBV7-2
clone_size: .
d_call: TRBD2
cdr3_nt: TGTGCCAGGTCGGGGGGGGGAGAGACCCAGTACTTC
cdr3_aa: CARSGGGETQYF

j_call: TRBJ2-7
v_call: TRBV20-1
clone_size: few
d_call: .
cdr3_nt: TGCAGTGCTAGGGCTAGGCAGTTCAAGAGCTCCTACGAGCAGTACTTC
cdr3_aa: CSARARQFKSSYEQYF

j_call: TRBJ1-2
v_call: TRBV29-1
clone_size: .
d_call: TRBD1
cdr3_nt: TGCAGCGTTGAAGGGACAGGGGCTAACTATGGCTACACCTTC
cdr3_aa: CSVEGTGANYGYTF

j_call: TRBJ2-5
v_call: TRBV20-1
clone_size: .
d_call: .
cdr3_nt: TGCAGTGCTTCACAGGGAGGGGTTCAAGAGACCCAGTACTTC
cdr3_aa: CSASQGGVQETQYF

j_call: TRBJ2-7
v_call: TRBV7-9
clone_size: .
d_call: TRBD1
cdr3_nt: TGTGCCAGCAGCTTAAGGACAGGGAGCGAGCAGTACTTC
cdr3_aa: CASSLRTGSEQYF

j_call: TRBJ2-3
v_call: TRBV7-8
clone_size: .
d_call: TRBD2
cdr3_nt: TGTGCCAGCACTATGGGGGGAGGGCCCTCAGATACGCAGTATTTT
cdr3_aa: CASTMGGGPSDTQYF

j_call: TRBJ2-2
v_call: TRBV29-1
clone_size: .
d_call: .
cdr3_nt: TGCAGCGTTGAAAACCCGAACACCGGGGAGCTGTTTTTT
cdr3_aa: CSVENPNTGELFF

j_call: TRBJ2-7
v_call: TRBV20-1
clone_size: few
d_call: TRBD2
cdr3_nt: TGCAGTGCGAGGACTAGCGGGAGGTACCACGAGCAGTACTTC
cdr3_aa: CSARTSGRYHEQYF

j_call: TRBJ1-2
v_call: TRBV20-1
clone_size: .
d_call: .
cdr3_nt: TGCAGTGCTCGACGCAGGTCGAGGTATAACTATAGTGGCTACACCTTC
cdr3_aa: CSARRRSRYNYSGYTF

j_call: TRBJ2-7
v_call: TRBV6-2/TRBV6-3
clone_size: few
d_call: .
cdr3_nt: TGTGCCAGCAGTGGCGGAGAGGGGTGGACCTACGAGCAGTACTTC
cdr3_aa: CASSGGEGWTYEQYF